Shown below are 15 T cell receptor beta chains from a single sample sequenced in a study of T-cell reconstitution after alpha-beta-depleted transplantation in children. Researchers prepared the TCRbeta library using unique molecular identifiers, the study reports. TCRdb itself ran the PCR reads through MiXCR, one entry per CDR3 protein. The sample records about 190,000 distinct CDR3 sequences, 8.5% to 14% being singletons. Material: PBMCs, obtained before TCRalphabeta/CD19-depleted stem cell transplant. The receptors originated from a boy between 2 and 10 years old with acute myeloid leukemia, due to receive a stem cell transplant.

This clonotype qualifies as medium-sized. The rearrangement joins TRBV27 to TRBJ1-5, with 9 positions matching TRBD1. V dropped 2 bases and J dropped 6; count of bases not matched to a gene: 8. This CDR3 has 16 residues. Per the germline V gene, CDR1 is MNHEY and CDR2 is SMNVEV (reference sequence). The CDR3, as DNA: TGTGCCAGCAGTTTAGGTGGGACAGGGTTTGCTCAGCCCCAGCATTTT. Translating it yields CASSLGGTGFAQPQHF.

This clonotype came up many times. The CDR3 loop is CASSLDRGLSGNQPQHF. CDR3 sequence (DNA): TGTGCCAGCAGCTTGGACAGGGGATTAAGTGGCAATCAGCCCCAGCATTTT. The genes are TRBV5-6 and TRBJ1-5, with 7 bases lining up with TRBD1. This CDR3 comprises 17 residues. J lost 2 bases, V lost 0 bases, and 8 bases had no gene match. The germline gives CDR1 SGHDT, CDR2 YYEEEE.

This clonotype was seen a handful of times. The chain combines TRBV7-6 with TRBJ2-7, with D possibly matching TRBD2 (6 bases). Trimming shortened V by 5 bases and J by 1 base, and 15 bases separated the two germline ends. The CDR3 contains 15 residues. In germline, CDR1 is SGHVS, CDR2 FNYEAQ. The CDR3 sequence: CASSPTGGESYEQYF. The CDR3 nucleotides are TGTGCCAGCAGCCCAACAGGAGGGGAGTCCTACGAGCAGTACTTC. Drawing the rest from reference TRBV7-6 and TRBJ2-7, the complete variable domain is GAGVSQSPRYKVTKRGQDVALRCDPISGHVSLYWYRQALGQGPEFLTYFNYEAQQDKSGLPNDRFSAERPEGSISTLTIQRTEQRDSAMYRCASSPTGGESYEQYFGPGTRLTVT.

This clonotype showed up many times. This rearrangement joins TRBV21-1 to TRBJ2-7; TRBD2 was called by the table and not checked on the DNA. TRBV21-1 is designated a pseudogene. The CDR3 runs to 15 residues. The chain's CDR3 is CASSEERRSSYEQYV. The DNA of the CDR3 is TGTGCCAGCAGTGAGGAGCGGCGGTCCTCCTACGAGCAGTACGTC.

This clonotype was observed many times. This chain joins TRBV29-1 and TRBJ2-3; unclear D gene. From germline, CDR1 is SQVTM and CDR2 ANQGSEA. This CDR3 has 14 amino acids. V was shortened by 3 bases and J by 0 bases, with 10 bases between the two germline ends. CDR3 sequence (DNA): TGCAGCGTTGACCCCCGCACCAGCACAGATACGCAGTATTTT. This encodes CSVDPRTSTDTQYF.

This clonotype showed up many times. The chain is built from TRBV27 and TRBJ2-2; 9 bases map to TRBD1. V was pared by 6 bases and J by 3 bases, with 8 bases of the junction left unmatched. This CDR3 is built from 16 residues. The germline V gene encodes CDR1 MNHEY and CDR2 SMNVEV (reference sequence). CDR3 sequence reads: CASSPTGGFYTGELFF. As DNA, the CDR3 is TGTGCCAGCAGCCCCACAGGGGGCTTCTACACCGGGGAGCTGTTTTTT.

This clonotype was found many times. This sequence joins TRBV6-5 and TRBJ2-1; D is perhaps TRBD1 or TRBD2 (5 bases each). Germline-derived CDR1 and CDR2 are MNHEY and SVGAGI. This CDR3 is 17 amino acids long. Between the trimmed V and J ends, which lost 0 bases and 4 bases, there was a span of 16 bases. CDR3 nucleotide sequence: TGTGCCAGCAGTTACTCGTTCGGGGACGCAACATACAATGAGCAGTTCTTC. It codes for CASSYSFGDATYNEQFF.

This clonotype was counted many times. The DNA for the CDR3 is TGTGCCAGCAGCCAATTCCAGGGGGATCAGCCCCAGCATTTT. It specifies CASSQFQGDQPQHF. The V call is TRBV3-1, the J call TRBJ1-5; 7 bases fit TRBD1. CDR1 and CDR2 (germline): LGHDT, YNNKEL (reference sequence). With 2 bases clipped from V and 5 bases from J, the junction kept 3 bases outside the gene matches. The CDR3 is 14 residues long.

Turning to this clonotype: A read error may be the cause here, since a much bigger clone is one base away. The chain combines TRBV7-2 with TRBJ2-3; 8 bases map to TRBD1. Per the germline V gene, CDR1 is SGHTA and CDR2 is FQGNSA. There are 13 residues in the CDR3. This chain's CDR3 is CASSWGQADTHYF. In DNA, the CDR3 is TGTGCCAGCAGCTGGGGACAGGCAGATACGCACTATTTT.

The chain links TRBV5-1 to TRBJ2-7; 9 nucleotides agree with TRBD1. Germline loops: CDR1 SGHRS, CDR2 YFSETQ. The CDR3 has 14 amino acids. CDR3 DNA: TGCGCCAGCAGCTCCGGGACAGGGAACAACGAGCAATACGTC. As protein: CASSSGTGNNEQYV.

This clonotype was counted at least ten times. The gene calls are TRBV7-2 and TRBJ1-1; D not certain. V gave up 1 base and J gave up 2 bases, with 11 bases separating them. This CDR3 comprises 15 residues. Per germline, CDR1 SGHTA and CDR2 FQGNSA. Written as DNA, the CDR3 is TGTGCCAGCAGCTTAGGGCACGTCGTTAACACTGAAGCTTTCTTT. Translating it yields CASSLGHVVNTEAFF.

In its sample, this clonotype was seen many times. The CDR3 loop is CASSSPRALSYYGQGEYEQYV. The CDR3 nucleotides are TGCGCCAGCAGCTCCCCCCGCGCATTATCCTACTACGGACAGGGTGAATACGAGCAGTACGTC. The chain couples TRBV5-1 to TRBJ2-7; 8 nucleotides match TRBD1. The CDR3 covers 21 residues. J gave up 4 bases and V 3 bases, and 27 bases lay outside the gene matches. The germline CDR1 and CDR2 sequences are SGHRS and YFSETQ.

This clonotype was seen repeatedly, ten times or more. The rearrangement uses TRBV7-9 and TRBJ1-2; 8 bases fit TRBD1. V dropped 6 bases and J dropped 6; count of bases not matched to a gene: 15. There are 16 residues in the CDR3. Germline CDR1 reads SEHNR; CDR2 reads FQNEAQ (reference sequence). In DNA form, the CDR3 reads TGTGCCAGCAGGCTTACTTGGAACAGGGGGGATGATGGCTACACCTTC. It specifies CASRLTWNRGDDGYTF.

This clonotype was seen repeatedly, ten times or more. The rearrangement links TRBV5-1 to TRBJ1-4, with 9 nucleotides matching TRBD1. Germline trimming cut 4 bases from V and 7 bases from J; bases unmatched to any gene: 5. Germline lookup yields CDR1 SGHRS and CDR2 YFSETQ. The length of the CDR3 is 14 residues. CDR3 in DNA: TGCGCCAGCAGCGGCGGGACAGGGAGTGAAAAACTGTTTTTT. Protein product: CASSGGTGSEKLFF. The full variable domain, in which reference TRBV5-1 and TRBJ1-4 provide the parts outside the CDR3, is KAGVTQTPRYLIKTRGQQVTLSCSPISGHRSVSWYQQTPGQGLQFLFEYFSETQRNKGNFPGRFSGRQFSNSRSEMNVSTLELGDSALYLCASSGGTGSEKLFFGSGTQLSVL.

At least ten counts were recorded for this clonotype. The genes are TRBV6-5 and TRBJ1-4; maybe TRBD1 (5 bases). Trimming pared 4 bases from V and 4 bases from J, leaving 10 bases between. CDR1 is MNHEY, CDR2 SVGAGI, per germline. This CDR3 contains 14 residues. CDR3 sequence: CASSSPGGNEKLFF. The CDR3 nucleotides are TGTGCCAGCAGTTCCCCGGGGGGTAATGAAAAACTGTTTTTT.